This passage covers 16 T cell receptor beta chains from one sample sequenced in a study of cytomegalovirus exposure and HLA in healthy donors. Amplification used 60 Vbeta primers and 13 Jbeta primers. Sequencing was performed with immunoSEQ multiplex PCR; in TCRdb, only in-frame clones are kept and a portion is missing. The table includes under 130,000 clones, around 86% detected once. The sample consisted of PBMCs. These receptors all stem from a man aged 30 to 45 in good health and CMV-seropositive.

The chain couples TRBV5-6 to TRBJ1-2, with TRBD1 matching 8 bases. Looked up from germline, CDR1 is SGHDT and CDR2 is YYEEEE. V lost 4 bases, J lost 7 bases, and 3 bases stayed unmatched. The CDR3 has 12 residues. CDR3 DNA: TGTGCCAGCAGCCTTGGACAGGGTGGCTACACCTTC. This encodes CASSLGQGGYTF.

This chain uses TRBV4-1 with TRBJ1-4; 8 bases line up with TRBD1. The V gene end was trimmed by 1 base and the J gene end by 5 bases; junction bases not matched to a gene: 9. CDR3 length equals 17 residues. Germline V gene sequence: CDR1 MGHRA, CDR2 YSYEKL. As DNA, the CDR3 is TGCGCCAGCAGCCAAGCCTCGGACAGGGCGGGGAATGAAAAACTGTTTTTT. This gives the protein CASSQASDRAGNEKLFF.

The CDR3 protein is CASSPQGSGSGNQPQHF. DNA for the CDR3: TGTGCCAGCAGTCCACAGGGTTCGGGGAGTGGCAATCAGCCCCAGCATTTT. This chain connects TRBV28 to TRBJ1-5; a weak D match, TRBD1 (6 bases). The length of the CDR3 is 17 residues. Germline-derived CDR1 and CDR2 are MDHEN and SYDVKM. Trimming took off 5 bases at V and 2 bases at J, with 19 bases between the two ends.

This clone was observed a few times. The rearrangement links TRBV28 to TRBJ2-7; D might be TRBD2 (7 bases). In germline, CDR1 is MDHEN, CDR2 SYDVKM. This CDR3 contains 17 residues. V gave up 3 bases and J gave up 2 bases, with 20 bases separating them. This CDR3 is CASSFYGGRRRAYEQYF. CDR3 DNA: TGTGCCAGCAGTTTTTACGGGGGGCGGAGGCGGGCCTACGAGCAGTACTTC.

A few counts support this clone. J is TRBJ2-7 and V is TRBV5-1; TRBD1 agrees at 8 bases. The germline V gene encodes CDR1 SGHRS and CDR2 YFSETQ. The CDR3 length is 14 residues. After removal of 3 bases from V and 5 bases from J, the junction contained 7 bases not matched to a gene. This CDR3 reads CASSSADRGDEQYF. The CDR3 DNA follows: TGCGCCAGCAGCTCGGCCGACAGGGGCGACGAGCAGTACTTC.

The V gene is TRBV5-6, the J gene TRBJ1-2; D ambiguous. This CDR3 comprises 14 residues. The germline gives CDR1 SGHDT, CDR2 YYEEEE. Trimming removed 3 bases from V and 2 bases from J, with 11 bases in between. CDR3 loop: CASSSGRFNYGYTF. The DNA for the CDR3 is TGTGCCAGCAGCTCAGGTCGGTTCAACTATGGCTACACCTTC.

Only one count was recorded for this clone. This chain uses TRBV4-3 with TRBJ1-5; no clear D gene. CDR1 LGHNA and CDR2 YSLEER come from the germline V gene. The CDR3 spans 14 residues. With 0 bases removed from V and 5 bases from J, the gap between germline ends came to 8 bases. The CDR3 sequence is CASSQDPVYQPQHF. In DNA, the CDR3 is TGCGCCAGCAGCCAAGATCCCGTATATCAGCCCCAGCATTTT.

This clone came up a few times. The chain couples TRBV29-1 to TRBJ1-2; no clear D. The germline gives CDR1 SQVTM, CDR2 ANQGSEA. This CDR3 is built from 15 residues. The V gene lost 1 base and the J gene lost 1 base, with 13 bases spanning the gap. The DNA for the CDR3 is TGCAGCGTTGAAGGGGTTGTTCACAGTAACTATGGCTACACCTTC. Protein sequence: CSVEGVVHSNYGYTF.

In nucleotides, the CDR3 is TGCGCCAGCAGCCCGGGACAGGGGACCTACGAGCAGTACTTC. Encoded protein: CASSPGQGTYEQYF. This chain joins TRBV4-3 and TRBJ2-5, with 10 bases identical to TRBD1. The DNA end lines up better with TRBJ2-7; the J call may be wrong. The CDR3 totals 14 residues. Germline CDR1 is LGHNA and CDR2 is YSLEER.

The chain joins TRBV30 to TRBJ2-7; D might be TRBD1 (6 bases). The V gene's germline CDR1 is GTSNPN and CDR2 SVGIG (reference sequence). The CDR3 extends over 12 amino acids. V was pared by 3 bases and J by 4 bases, with 10 bases between. The CDR3 sequence: CAWSMDRYEQYF. As DNA, the CDR3 is TGTGCCTGGAGCATGGACAGATACGAGCAGTACTTC.

This chain connects TRBV4-2 to TRBJ1-6, with TRBD1 as a possible D gene (5 bases). Germline CDR1 LGHNA, CDR2 YNFKEQ. The CDR3 spans 16 residues. Trimming took off 4 bases at V and 5 bases at J, with 15 bases between the two ends. For the CDR3, the DNA is TGTGCCAGCAGCCGGGTCTTCGCAGGGAATAATTCACCCCTCCACTTT. Amino acids: CASSRVFAGNNSPLHF.

The rearrangement links TRBV19 to TRBJ1-2; D is unresolved. The CDR3 covers 14 residues. Trimming took 3 bases from V and 1 from J, leaving 9 bases between them. Germline CDR1 LNHDA, CDR2 SQIVND (reference sequence). Here the CDR3 reads CASSISVSNYGYTF. In DNA form, the CDR3 reads TGTGCCAGTAGTATCAGCGTTAGTAACTATGGCTACACCTTC.

This clone was picked up one time. The chain carries TRBV7-2 and TRBJ2-2; D gene uncertain. V shed 4 bases and J shed 1 base, with 16 bases lying between them. The V gene's germline CDR1 is SGHTA and CDR2 FQGNSA. This CDR3 spans 17 amino acids. This CDR3 reads CASSSREWQRNTGELFF. CDR3 coding DNA: TGTGCCAGCAGCTCTAGAGAGTGGCAGAGGAACACCGGGGAGCTGTTTTTT. Full variable domain (remainder filled in from reference TRBV7-2 and TRBJ2-2): GAGVSQSPSNKVTEKGKDVELRCDPISGHTALYWYRQSLGQGLEFLIYFQGNSAPDKSGLPSDRFSAERTGGSVSTLTIQRTQQEDSAVYLCASSSREWQRNTGELFFGEGSRLTVL.

This sequence joins TRBV6-1 and TRBJ1-5; tentative D call: TRBD1 (5 bases). This CDR3 region has 13 residues. Trimming cost V 6 bases and J 3 bases, with 9 bases left between them. Germline V lookup: CDR1 MNHNS, CDR2 SASEGT. CDR3 residues: CASSTGNNQPQHF. The CDR3 DNA reads TGTGCCAGCAGCACAGGTAACAATCAGCCCCAGCATTTT.

The sample holds a few counts of this clone. J is TRBJ1-5 and V is TRBV30; TRBD1 aligns across 11 bases. In germline, CDR1 is GTSNPN, CDR2 SVGIG (reference sequence). The V gene end was trimmed by 3 bases and the J gene end by 7 bases; junction bases not matched to a gene: 5. The CDR3 totals 14 residues. The CDR3 DNA sequence: TGTGCCTGGAGCTGGGGGACAGGGGGGCAGCCCCAGCATTTT. This codes for CAWSWGTGGQPQHF.

V usage is TRBV4-1 and J usage is TRBJ2-5; unclear D gene. V lost 0 bases and J lost 2, with 7 bases in between. The germline V gene has CDR1 MGHRA and CDR2 YSYEKL. The length of the CDR3 is 14 residues. The CDR3 region is CASSQDPQQETQYF. Written as DNA, the CDR3 is TGCGCCAGCAGCCAAGATCCACAGCAAGAGACCCAGTACTTC.